The 26 T cell receptor beta chains below were found in one sample sequenced in a study of blood T cell repertoires in COVID-19. The method was immunoSEQ multiplex PCR; TCRdb's version includes in-frame clones alone and lacks a portion of them. The sample contains 150,000 to 200,000 clones, around nine tenths of which appear only once. The specimen was peripheral blood. The origin of the receptors is a human donor in a cohort sampled during active COVID-19.

CDR3 DNA sequence: TGTGCCACCAGCAGAGATAGGGGACTAGCGGGCAACGAGCAGTACTTC. As protein: CATSRDRGLAGNEQYF. V is TRBV15 and J is TRBJ2-7, with 12 bases matching TRBD2. V was pared by 0 bases and J by 5 bases, with 5 bases of the junction left unmatched. CDR3 size: 16 residues. Germline CDR1 reads LNHNV; CDR2 reads YYDKDF (reference sequence).

The gene calls are TRBV30 and TRBJ1-5, with TRBD1 as a possible D gene (5 bases). Germline V gene lookup returns CDR1 GTSNPN and CDR2 SVGIG (reference sequence). The CDR3 loop spans 17 amino acids. Trimming shortened V by 2 bases and J by 4 bases, and 21 bases separated the two germline ends. The CDR3 reads CAWSPAAWDFWNQPQHF. The CDR3 nucleotides are TGTGCCTGGAGTCCCGCCGCCTGGGACTTTTGGAATCAGCCCCAGCATTTT.

This chain uses TRBV5-1 with TRBJ1-4; D may be TRBD1 (6 bases). Trimming removed 0 bases at V and 7 bases at J, with 16 bases between. Germline CDR1 SGHRS, CDR2 YFSETQ. This CDR3 has 16 amino acids. CDR3 residues: CASSLGNTGYGEKLFF. CDR3 nucleotides: TGCGCCAGCAGCTTGGGAAATACAGGGTACGGTGAAAAACTGTTTTTT.

The CDR3 DNA sequence: TGTGCCAGCAGCTCGGGACTAGCGGGAGGGGGGGAGTTCTTC. Protein: CASSSGLAGGGEFF. The chain combines TRBV7-8 with TRBJ2-1, with TRBD2 matching over 16 bases. J lost 14 bases, V lost 4 bases, and 5 bases had no gene match. This CDR3 is 14 amino acids long. Germline CDR1 is SGHVS and CDR2 is FQNEAQ.

V is TRBV4-1 and J is TRBJ2-7; 7 bases match TRBD2. CDR1 MGHRA and CDR2 YSYEKL come from the germline V gene. The CDR3 sequence is 16 residues long. V dropped 4 bases and J dropped 5; count of bases not matched to a gene: 14. CDR3 sequence: CASSPAEGGRAHEQYF. CDR3 nucleotides: TGCGCCAGCAGCCCTGCAGAGGGAGGGAGGGCCCACGAGCAGTACTTC.

In DNA form, the CDR3 reads TGTGCCAGCAGCGCTTGGACTAGCGGGAGAGGTGTAGTGTCCTACAATGAGCAGTTCTTC. This sequence encodes CASSAWTSGRGVVSYNEQFF. This sequence joins TRBV3-1 (or the pseudogene TRBV3-2) and TRBJ2-1, with 13 bases that match TRBD2. The CDR3 is 20 amino acids. V lost 5 bases and J lost 1; bases outside the gene matches: 14. Germline V CDR1 and CDR2: LGHDT, YNNKEL (reference sequence).

The V call is TRBV18, the J call TRBJ1-2, with 7 bases lining up with TRBD1. Per germline, CDR1 KGHSH and CDR2 LQKENI. This CDR3 contains 14 residues. V shed 0 bases and J 7 bases; nucleotides not matched to a gene: 5. The CDR3 DNA follows: TGTGCCAGCTCACCACCGGTAGGGGGCTCTGGCTACACCTTC. Translated: CASSPPVGGSGYTF.

The chain uses TRBV19 and TRBJ2-5, with TRBD2 matching 9 bases. CDR1 and CDR2 (germline): LNHDA, SQIVND (reference sequence). CDR3 length: 16 amino acids. The junction had 14 bases not matched to a gene; V was cut back by 8 bases and J by 4 bases. CDR3 amino acids: CASGVSGGTMGETQYF. The CDR3 DNA follows: TGTGCCAGTGGGGTGAGCGGGGGGACTATGGGAGAGACCCAGTACTTC.

This chain connects TRBV29-1 to TRBJ1-1; possibly TRBD1 for D (5 bases). V lost 4 bases to trimming and J lost 8 bases, with 17 bases between them. In germline, CDR1 is SQVTM, CDR2 ANQGSEA. The CDR3 length is 13 residues. CDR3 protein: CSVGGASLGEAFF. The CDR3 nucleotides read TGCAGCGTTGGCGGGGCGAGCCTAGGGGAAGCTTTCTTT.

This chain joins TRBV24-1 and TRBJ2-2; TRBD2 matches 9 bases. Germline loops: CDR1 KGHDR, CDR2 SFDVKD. V was clipped by 5 bases and J by 2 bases; unmatched bases: 14. This CDR3 is built from 19 residues. The CDR3 DNA is TGTGCCACCAGTGGTGTTTCCTTAGCGGGAGTAATAAACACCGGGGAGCTGTTTTTT. This codes for CATSGVSLAGVINTGELFF.

This clone came up a few times. This chain uses TRBV11-3 with TRBJ2-5; TRBD2 matches at 7 bases. With V trimmed by 3 bases and J by 3 bases, 4 bases remained unmatched. CDR3 length: 14 residues. Germline CDR1 SGHNT, CDR2 YENEEA. The CDR3 protein is CASSFGSGKETQYF. The CDR3 coding sequence is TGTGCCAGCAGCTTTGGGAGCGGGAAAGAGACCCAGTACTTC.

This chain uses TRBV30 with TRBJ2-1; 8 bases line up with TRBD2. This CDR3 contains 13 residues. The V gene's germline CDR1 is GTSNPN and CDR2 SVGIG (reference sequence). The ends lost 0 bases at V and 10 bases at J; junction bases unmatched: 5. The CDR3 loop is CAWSVTRGGEQFF. The CDR3 bases are TGTGCCTGGAGTGTAACCCGCGGGGGGGAGCAGTTCTTC.

The chain combines TRBV7-9 with TRBJ2-1, with 11 bases identical to TRBD2. This CDR3 comprises 16 residues. Germline V CDR1 and CDR2: SEHNR, FQNEAQ (reference sequence). Trimming cost V 5 bases and J 4 bases; bases outside gene matches: 7. CDR3 sequence: CASSPRLAGGYNEQFF. CDR3 nucleotides: TGTGCCAGCAGCCCCCGTCTAGCGGGGGGATACAATGAGCAGTTCTTC.

The rearrangement links TRBV9 to TRBJ1-4; tentative D call: TRBD1 (6 bases). This CDR3 has 18 amino acids. The V end was cut by 0 bases, the J end by 0 bases, with 15 bases between. CDR1 SGDLS and CDR2 YYNGEE come from the germline V gene. This CDR3 is CASSVGGTPSATNEKLFF. The CDR3 region has the DNA TGTGCCAGCAGCGTAGGGGGGACACCGAGTGCAACTAATGAAAAACTGTTTTTT.

The rearrangement uses TRBV6-2 or TRBV6-3 and TRBJ2-7; D is possibly TRBD2 (6 bases). Looked up from germline, CDR1 is MNHEY and CDR2 is SVGEGT. This CDR3 comprises 18 residues. The V end was cut by 3 bases, the J end by 4 bases, with 25 bases between. The CDR3 loop is CASSYGPLQLALQYEQYF. CDR3 DNA: TGTGCCAGCAGTTATGGCCCCCTTCAACTAGCCCTACAATACGAGCAGTACTTC.

This clone appeared a single time. The chain couples TRBV19 to TRBJ1-1; D gene unclear. Germline V gene sequence: CDR1 LNHDA, CDR2 SQIVND (reference sequence). This CDR3 is built from 12 residues. V dropped 10 bases and J dropped 1 base, with 10 bases sitting between them. CDR3 in amino acids: CATGRPNTEAFF. DNA of the CDR3: TGTGCCACAGGTCGACCGAACACTGAAGCTTTCTTT. The whole variable domain, filled in from reference TRBV19 and TRBJ1-1, reads DGGITQSPKYLFRKEGQNVTLSCEQNLNHDAMYWYRQDPGQGLRLIYYSQIVNDFQKGDIAEGYSVSREKKESFPLTVTSAQKNPTAFYLCATGRPNTEAFFGQGTRLTVV.

This clone was seen a handful of times. This sequence joins TRBV7-9 and TRBJ1-5, with 7 bases that match TRBD1. V was pared by 1 base and J by 7 bases, with 16 bases of the junction left unmatched. This CDR3 region has 18 residues. Germline V gene data show CDR1 as SEHNR and CDR2 as FQNEAQ (reference sequence). The CDR3 coding sequence is TGTGCCAGCAGCTTAGGAGGGGCCAGGGGGGTAATAGGACAGCCCCAGCATTTT. Protein product: CASSLGGARGVIGQPQHF. The full variable domain, with the rest looked up from reference TRBV7-9 and TRBJ1-5, is DTGVSQNPRHKITKRGQNVTFRCDPISEHNRLYWYRQTLGQGPEFLTYFQNEAQLEKSRLLSDRFSAERPKGSFSTLEIQRTEQGDSAMYLCASSLGGARGVIGQPQHFGDGTRLSIL.

The chain has TRBV10-3 and TRBJ2-7; 8 nucleotides match TRBD1. The CDR3 covers 13 residues. Looked up from germline, CDR1 is ENHRY and CDR2 is SYGVKD. The V segment lost 6 bases and the J segment 5 bases; nucleotides outside the gene matches: 6. The CDR3 region has the DNA TGTGCCATCAGGGACACGGACAGGGACGAGCAGTACTTC. It yields the protein CAIRDTDRDEQYF.

The V gene is TRBV10-3, the J gene TRBJ2-7, with a tentative D call TRBD2 (5 bases). Trimming stripped 0 bases from V and 7 bases from J, with 19 bases between. This CDR3 has 16 residues. CDR1 is ENHRY, CDR2 SYGVKD, per germline. The CDR3 sequence is CAISESTGPLSGEQYF. The CDR3 DNA follows: TGTGCCATCAGTGAGTCGACGGGCCCCCTCTCGGGGGAGCAGTACTTC.

The rearrangement joins TRBV5-1 to TRBJ1-4, with 7 bases fitting TRBD1. Germline V lookup: CDR1 SGHRS, CDR2 YFSETQ. The V segment lost 4 bases and the J segment 7 bases; nucleotides outside the gene matches: 7. The CDR3 covers 14 residues. The CDR3 region has the DNA TGCGCCAGCAGCAAGGACAGGAGAGGTGAAAAACTGTTTTTT. The encoded protein is CASSKDRRGEKLFF.

A few counts support this clone. The genes are TRBV7-8 and TRBJ1-5; 11 bases agree with TRBD1. The germline gives CDR1 SGHVS, CDR2 FQNEAQ. V lost 1 base and J lost 5; bases outside the gene matches: 7. The CDR3 totals 17 residues. The CDR3 sequence is CASSLDVWTGGHQPQHF. The CDR3 coding sequence is TGTGCCAGCAGCTTAGATGTGTGGACAGGGGGCCATCAGCCCCAGCATTTT.

This chain links TRBV18 with TRBJ2-7; maybe TRBD2 (6 bases). Germline-derived CDR1 and CDR2 are KGHSH and LQKENI. Trimming took 3 bases from V and 2 from J, leaving 8 bases between them. This CDR3 is 13 amino acids long. CDR3 amino acids: CASSPGLTYEQYF. The DNA of the CDR3 is TGTGCCAGCTCACCGGGACTGACCTACGAGCAGTACTTC.

CDR3 protein: CASSVLAGPVGEQFF. In DNA form, the CDR3 reads TGTGCCAGCAGCGTACTAGCGGGGCCGGTCGGAGAGCAGTTCTTC. This sequence joins TRBV9 and TRBJ2-1, with TRBD2 matching 9 bases. With V trimmed by 1 base and J by 10 bases, 9 bases remained unmatched. CDR1 SGDLS and CDR2 YYNGEE come from the germline V gene. This CDR3 region has 15 residues.

This clone was seen a few times. The rearrangement uses TRBV5-1 and TRBJ2-1; 8 nucleotides match TRBD2. CDR3 length: 16 residues. Trimming took 4 bases from V and 6 from J; bases not matched to a gene: 12. Germline V lookup: CDR1 SGHRS, CDR2 YFSETQ. The CDR3 loop reads CASSPSGVAGINEQFF. CDR3 in DNA: TGCGCCAGCAGCCCCTCCGGGGTAGCGGGGATCAATGAGCAGTTCTTC.

The genes are TRBV3-1 (or the pseudogene TRBV3-2) and TRBJ1-4, with 7 bases aligning to TRBD1. The V gene end was trimmed by 4 bases and the J gene end by 7 bases; junction bases not matched to a gene: 6. CDR1 is LGHDT and CDR2 is YNNKEL in the germline V gene (reference sequence). CDR3 length: 14 amino acids. This chain's CDR3 is CASSPTTGSEKLFF. CDR3 DNA: TGTGCCAGCAGCCCGACGACAGGGTCTGAAAAACTGTTTTTT.

The V call is TRBV28, the J call TRBJ1-5; the D gene is possibly TRBD1 (6 bases). From germline, CDR1 is MDHEN and CDR2 SYDVKM. The CDR3 has 14 amino acids. Trimming left V 6 bases short and J 7 bases short, with 16 bases between. The CDR3 DNA reads TGTGCCAGCAGAGAGACAGGCTTAGGCCAGCCCCAGCATTTT. Protein product: CASRETGLGQPQHF.